Listed below are T cell receptor beta chains from one sample, sequenced in a study of cytomegalovirus exposure and HLA in healthy donors. Using immunoSEQ multiplex PCR, the repertoire was profiled, and TCRdb retains in-frame clones only, with some absent. The data include some 180,000 clones; the top ten clones carry approximately 6.9%. The source material was PBMCs. These receptors all stem from a man aged 25 to 40 in good health and CMV-seronegative. Both conserved end residues are part of each CDR3. A D gene is named only where the DNA matches it firmly.

d_call j_call v_call cdr3_aa cdr3_nt
TRBD2 TRBJ2-1 TRBV4-3 CASSHIAGGPGNEQFF TGCGCCAGCAGCCACATAGCGGGGGGGCCCGGCAATGAGCAGTTCTTC
. TRBJ2-7 TRBV27 CASSRAYSYEQYF TGTGCCTCATCGCGGGCCTACTCCTACGAGCAGTACTTC
. TRBJ2-1 TRBV7-2 CASSLGMIGSGGGEQFF TGTGCCAGCAGCTTAGGGATGATTGGGAGTGGGGGAGGTGAGCAGTTCTTC
. TRBJ2-7 TRBV27 CASSLNLGDPYEQYF TGTGCCAGCAGTTTAAATCTGGGCGACCCCTACGAGCAGTACTTC
. TRBJ2-1 TRBV19 CASRTGPVGNEQFF TGTGCCAGTAGGACAGGACCAGTCGGCAATGAGCAGTTCTTC
. TRBJ2-2 TRBV19 CASSIPLTGTGELFF TGTGCCAGTAGTATCCCCCTCACGGGCACCGGGGAGCTGTTTTTT
TRBD1 TRBJ1-5 TRBV27 CASSMRTGGGQPQHF TGTGCCAGCAGTATGCGGACAGGGGGTGGGCAGCCCCAGCATTTT
. TRBJ1-1 TRBV6-1 CATLMLRAFF TGTGCCACCCTTATGTTGCGGGCTTTCTTT
. TRBJ2-5 TRBV6-5 CATTGYQETQYF TGTGCCACGACGGGGTACCAAGAGACCCAGTACTTC
. TRBJ1-1 TRBV6-1 CAVVRGNTEAFF TGTGCCGTGGTCAGGGGGAACACTGAAGCTTTCTTT
. TRBJ1-6 TRBV5-1 CASSATSRADSPLHF TGCGCCAGCAGCGCGACGTCCCGTGCGGATTCACCCCTCCACTTT
. TRBJ2-7 TRBV6-5 CASRRSGTNYEQYF TGTGCCAGCAGACGCTCCGGGACAAACTACGAGCAGTACTTC
. TRBJ1-2 TRBV9 CASSVVPMDLNYGYTF TGTGCCAGCAGCGTAGTGCCCATGGACTTAAACTATGGCTACACCTTC
TRBD1 TRBJ2-7 TRBV4-3 CASSHGQGAYEQYF TGCGCCAGCAGCCACGGACAGGGGGCCTACGAGCAGTACTTC
. TRBJ2-6 TRBV4-2 CASRLLSAGANVLTF TGTGCCAGCAGACTTCTGTCTGCTGGGGCCAACGTCCTGACTTTC
. TRBJ2-7 TRBV28 CASTPAGAGVGHEQYF TGTGCCAGCACCCCCGCGGGGGCAGGGGTGGGCCACGAGCAGTACTTC
TRBD2 TRBJ2-2 TRBV9 CASSVKTAASGGKLNTGELFF TGTGCCAGCAGCGTAAAAACAGCGGCTAGCGGGGGTAAACTGAACACCGGGGAGCTGTTTTTT
. TRBJ1-2 TRBV29-1 CSVGRGLAANGYTF TGCAGCGTTGGGAGAGGGCTGGCAGCCAATGGCTACACCTTC
TRBD1 TRBJ2-1 TRBV27 CASAFFPGGEQFF TGTGCCAGCGCGTTCTTCCCAGGGGGAGAGCAGTTCTTC
TRBD1 TRBJ1-2 TRBV25-1 CASSGLSRDRDGYTF TGTGCCAGCAGTGGCTTGTCCCGGGACAGGGATGGCTACACCTTC
TRBD1 TRBJ1-1 TRBV4-1 CASSHPDRFTEAFF TGCGCCAGCAGCCACCCGGACAGGTTCACTGAAGCTTTCTTT
. TRBJ1-5 TRBV6-1 CASSGTGLTFNSNQPQHF TGTGCCAGCAGTGGGACGGGACTGACCTTCAATAGCAATCAGCCCCAGCATTTT
. TRBJ2-7 TRBV5-1 CASSLGQNYEQYF TGCGCCAGCAGCTTGGGGCAGAACTACGAGCAGTACTTC
TRBD1 TRBJ1-2 TRBV2 CASLPLSGRQGYGYTF TGTGCCAGCCTACCCCTGTCGGGAAGACAGGGCTATGGCTACACCTTC
. TRBJ1-4 TRBV4-3 CASSQSMTAFHSATNEKLFF TGCGCCAGCAGCCAATCAATGACAGCTTTTCATAGTGCAACTAATGAAAAACTGTTTTTT
. TRBJ2-1 TRBV7-2 CASSLTASYNEQFF TGTGCCAGCAGTTTGACAGCATCCTACAATGAGCAGTTCTTC
. TRBJ1-2 TRBV18 CASSPIHGRVNLGYGYTF TGTGCCAGCTCACCGATCCACGGCAGGGTAAATTTGGGCTATGGCTACACCTTC
. TRBJ2-2 TRBV27 CASSSGTLGTGELFF TGTGCCAGCAGTTCCGGGACTTTGGGCACCGGGGAGCTGTTTTTT
. TRBJ1-2 TRBV7-9 CASSPDSGGYTF TGTGCCAGCAGCCCCGACAGCGGGGGCTACACCTTC
TRBD1 TRBJ1-3 TRBV19 CASSGRTGAHGSGNTIYF TGTGCCAGTAGTGGGAGGACAGGGGCGCACGGCTCTGGAAACACCATATATTTT
. TRBJ1-1 TRBV27 CASSSKAVGGTTKNTEAFF TGTGCCAGCAGTTCCAAAGCGGTGGGGGGGACAACGAAGAACACTGAAGCTTTCTTT
. TRBJ1-5 TRBV29-1 CSVVLGNQPQHF TGCAGCGTTGTCCTTGGCAATCAGCCCCAGCATTTT
TRBD1 TRBJ2-2 TRBV27 CASSPGQGRRGESGELFF TGTGCCAGCAGCCCGGGACAGGGGCGAAGGGGCGAGTCCGGGGAGCTGTTTTTT
. TRBJ2-7 TRBV5-1 CASSSLGEVSYEQYF TGCGCCAGCAGCTCGCTTGGGGAGGTATCCTACGAGCAGTACTTC
TRBD1 TRBJ2-5 TRBV11-2 CASSFGQGGGETQYF TGTGCCAGCAGCTTCGGACAGGGGGGCGGGGAGACCCAGTACTTC
TRBD2 TRBJ2-1 TRBV7-6 CASSLYLAGNNEQFF TGTGCCAGCAGCTTATATCTAGCGGGGAACAATGAGCAGTTCTTC
. TRBJ1-3 TRBV10-1 CASSESTNSGNTIYF TGCGCCAGCAGTGAGTCGACAAACTCTGGAAACACCATATATTTT
. TRBJ1-2 TRBV4-1 CASSQDHLGRFNYGYTF TGCGCCAGCAGCCAAGATCACCTGGGCAGGTTCAACTATGGCTACACCTTC
. TRBJ2-3 TRBV5-1 CASSLRQQGRDTQYF TGCGCCAGCAGCTTGCGTCAACAGGGGAGGGATACGCAGTATTTT
TRBD2 TRBJ2-1 TRBV9 CASSETSGPSSYNEQFF TGTGCCAGCAGCGAGACTAGCGGGCCCTCCTCCTACAATGAGCAGTTCTTC
. TRBJ1-2 TRBV6-1 CASTRVSYGYTF TGTGCCAGCACGAGGGTCAGCTATGGCTACACCTTC
. TRBJ1-4 TRBV2 CASRYNEKLFF TGTGCCAGCAGGTATAATGAAAAACTGTTTTTT
. TRBJ2-7 TRBV19 CASSLSGQLNEQYF TGTGCCAGTAGTCTCAGCGGACAGCTTAACGAGCAGTACTTC
. TRBJ2-2 TRBV11-1 CASSKGQNTGELFF TGTGCCAGCAGTAAGGGACAGAACACCGGGGAGCTGTTTTTT
. TRBJ2-3 TRBV9 CASSGREGGFTDTQYF TGTGCCAGCAGCGGTAGAGAGGGGGGGTTCACAGATACGCAGTATTTT
. TRBJ1-4 TRBV11-3 CASSLSGIDEKLFF TGTGCCAGCAGCTTATCCGGGATTGATGAAAAACTGTTTTTT
TRBD2 TRBJ2-3 TRBV27 CASSSNLASGPTDTQYF TGTGCCAGCAGCTCCAATTTAGCTAGCGGCCCCACAGATACGCAGTATTTT
. TRBJ1-1 TRBV6-5 CASRRTVNTEAFF TGTGCCAGCAGGCGGACAGTGAACACTGAAGCTTTCTTT
. TRBJ1-5 TRBV29-1 CSVRDSNQPQHF TGCAGCGTCCGAGATAGCAATCAGCCCCAGCATTTT
. TRBJ2-5 TRBV5-1 CASSSDTNSETQYF TGCGCCAGCAGCTCGGACACTAATTCAGAGACCCAGTACTTC
TRBD2 TRBJ2-1 TRBV4-1 CASSQDNSGSLNEQFF TGCGCCAGCAGCCAAGATAATAGCGGGAGCCTCAATGAGCAGTTCTTC
TRBD1 TRBJ2-2 TRBV5-1 CASSLNVGGQGPLLRTTGELFF TGCGCCAGCAGCTTGAATGTTGGGGGACAGGGCCCACTTTTAAGAACCACCGGGGAGCTGTTTTTT
. TRBJ1-1 TRBV30 CAWRRTEAFF TGTGCCTGGAGGAGAACCGAAGCTTTCTTT
TRBD2 TRBJ2-5 TRBV5-4 CASSLAPGGLQETQYF TGTGCCAGCAGCTTGGCGCCGGGAGGGCTCCAAGAGACCCAGTACTTC
. TRBJ1-3 TRBV19 CASSNRDTGNTIYF TGTGCCAGTAGTAACCGGGACACCGGAAACACCATATATTTT
. TRBJ2-2 TRBV18 CASSLPLGGPTNTGELFF TGTGCCAGCTCCCTCCCCTTGGGGGGGCCGACGAACACCGGGGAGCTGTTTTTT
TRBD1 TRBJ1-1 TRBV7-9 CASSAQGDGGTEAFF TGTGCCAGCAGCGCGCAGGGGGACGGGGGCACTGAAGCTTTCTTT
TRBD1 TRBJ2-7 TRBV28 CASSRTGHEQYF TGTGCCAGCAGTCGGACAGGGCACGAGCAGTACTTC
TRBD1 TRBJ2-7 TRBV5-4 CASSPPGDRGIYEQYF TGTGCCAGCAGCCCCCCGGGAGACAGGGGCATCTACGAGCAGTACTTC
TRBD1 TRBJ2-2 TRBV4-1 CASSAKQGTVNTGELFF TGCGCCAGCAGTGCAAAGCAAGGGACAGTGAACACCGGGGAGCTGTTTTTT